Below, 27 T cell receptor beta chains from the same sample are listed, as sequenced in a study of blood T cell repertoires in COVID-19 (dated by TCRdb to 2018 to 2021). Library prep was done by the immunoSEQ multiplex PCR assay. This is the immuneACCESS table as TCRdb keeps it, with only in-frame sequences that have V and J called. A part of the clones is gone; compared with another copy, unresolved V genes explain less than half, and the rest is unexplained. Across this sample there are 110,000 to 150,000 clones, with 70% to 90% seen only once. The ten largest clones take up about 2% of the sample. Specimen: peripheral blood. These receptors all stem from a man in his 70s with acute or convalescent COVID-19.

J is TRBJ2-3 and V is TRBV15; TRBD1 agrees at 10 bases. In germline, CDR1 is LNHNV, CDR2 YYDKDF (reference sequence). CDR3 size: 16 residues. V shed 3 bases and J 4 bases; nucleotides not matched to a gene: 7. CDR3 DNA: TGTGCCACCAGCAGGACAGGGGGCGTTGGCTCAGATACGCAGTATTTT. Translating gives CATSRTGGVGSDTQYF.

In this sample, this clone turned up once. The genes are TRBV15 and TRBJ1-2, with TRBD1 matching 7 bases. Germline loops: CDR1 LNHNV, CDR2 YYDKDF (reference sequence). This CDR3 has 14 amino acids. Losses at the gene ends were 6 bases for V and 2 bases for J; bases not matched to a gene: 6. CDR3 nucleotides: TGTGCCACCAGGCAGACAGGGACCAACTATGGCTACACCTTC. Translation: CATRQTGTNYGYTF.

This clone occurred a few times. The V gene is TRBV19, the J gene TRBJ1-3; TRBD1 aligns across 8 bases. The V gene's germline CDR1 is LNHDA and CDR2 SQIVND (reference sequence). The CDR3 spans 16 residues. V lost 5 bases and J lost 0; bases outside the gene matches: 6. This CDR3 is CASSRPGGYSGNTIYF. CDR3 sequence (DNA): TGTGCCAGTAGTCGCCCAGGGGGCTACTCTGGAAACACCATATATTTT. Combining the CDR3 with reference TRBV19 and TRBJ1-3 gives the whole variable domain DGGITQSPKYLFRKEGQNVTLSCEQNLNHDAMYWYRQDPGQGLRLIYYSQIVNDFQKGDIAEGYSVSREKKESFPLTVTSAQKNPTAFYLCASSRPGGYSGNTIYFGEGSWLTVV.

CDR3 nucleotides: TGTGCCAGCAGTGAAGGGGCTAGCGGAACCTACGAGCAGTACTTC. Its protein product is CASSEGASGTYEQYF. The genes are TRBV6-1 and TRBJ2-7, with 7 bases matching TRBD2. With V trimmed by 1 base and J by 2 bases, 5 bases remained unmatched. The CDR3 has 15 amino acids. Germline CDR1 is MNHNS and CDR2 is SASEGT.

The rearrangement uses TRBV6-6 and TRBJ2-7; 10 bases align to TRBD1. Germline V gene data show CDR1 as MNHNY and CDR2 as SVGAGI (reference sequence). With 0 bases clipped from V and 3 bases from J, the junction kept 2 bases outside the gene matches. The CDR3 has 15 amino acids. This CDR3 reads CASSYSGTGDYEQYF. The CDR3 DNA reads as TGTGCCAGCAGTTACTCCGGGACAGGGGACTACGAGCAGTACTTC.

The gene calls are TRBV15 and TRBJ2-7, with 8 bases aligning to TRBD1. This CDR3 region has 16 residues. The junction had 8 bases not matched to a gene; V was cut back by 0 bases and J by 4 bases. CDR1 LNHNV and CDR2 YYDKDF come from the germline V gene (reference sequence). Here the CDR3 DNA reads TGTGCCACCAGCAGAGATCCGGTCCAGGGGGCTTACGAGCAGTACTTC. Translating it yields CATSRDPVQGAYEQYF.

The chain recombines TRBV2 with TRBJ2-3; TRBD2 matches 7 bases. The V gene's germline CDR1 is SNHLY and CDR2 FYNNEI. The CDR3 runs to 15 residues. V gave up 4 bases and J gave up 0 bases; unmatched junction bases: 4. The CDR3 bases are TGTGCCAGCAGTGTCCTAGCGGATAGCACAGATACGCAGTATTTT. Its translation: CASSVLADSTDTQYF.

The chain is built from TRBV6-5 and TRBJ2-5, with 7 nucleotides matching TRBD1. The CDR3 runs to 13 residues. V shed 9 bases and J 1 base; nucleotides not matched to a gene: 5. The V gene's germline CDR1 is MNHEY and CDR2 SVGAGI. CDR3 coding DNA: TGTGCCAGTTACCGGGACAGCCAAGAGACCCAGTACTTC. Translation: CASYRDSQETQYF.

The J gene is TRBJ1-1, the V gene TRBV6-5; no clear D gene. Germline values: CDR1 MNHEY, CDR2 SVGAGI. Trimming pared 6 bases from V and 4 bases from J, leaving 12 bases between. The CDR3 contains 13 residues. The CDR3: CASRLAGGTEAFF. CDR3 nucleotides: TGTGCCAGCAGATTGGCGGGAGGCACTGAAGCTTTCTTT.

J is TRBJ2-3 and V is TRBV6-2 or TRBV6-3, with D unclear. V was clipped by 4 bases and J by 1 base, with 18 bases between them. Germline CDR1 MNHEY, CDR2 SVGEGT. This CDR3 spans 17 amino acids. CDR3 loop: CASSSSDSSWGTDTQYF. CDR3 sequence (DNA): TGTGCCAGCAGTTCCTCTGACTCTTCGTGGGGCACAGATACGCAGTATTTT.

The chain has TRBV19 and TRBJ1-2; D is possibly TRBD1 (6 bases). Germline V lookup: CDR1 LNHDA, CDR2 SQIVND (reference sequence). The CDR3 is 16 residues long. V was cut by 5 bases and J by 3 bases, with 19 bases left in between. The CDR3 DNA reads TGTGCCAGTAGTTCGAGGGCAGGGGCGCTGCACTATGGCTACACCTTC. It codes for CASSSRAGALHYGYTF.

V and J are TRBV12-3 or TRBV12-4 and TRBJ1-2; D gene unclear. V was shortened by 7 bases and J by 5 bases, with 14 bases between the two germline ends. The CDR3 has 13 residues. CDR3 in DNA: TGTGCCAGCACCCTTTCGGGAGGGTATGGCTACACCTTC. Protein: CASTLSGGYGYTF.

The chain is built from TRBV6-1 and TRBJ1-5; D gene unclear. Germline V gene sequence: CDR1 MNHNS, CDR2 SASEGT. The V and J ends lost 6 bases and 3 bases respectively, with 15 bases between them. CDR3 length: 15 amino acids. The CDR3 sequence is CASRDPGGNNQPQHF. CDR3 nucleotide sequence: TGTGCCAGCAGGGACCCCGGAGGGAACAATCAGCCCCAGCATTTT.

This chain links TRBV29-1 with TRBJ1-2; D perhaps matches TRBD1 (5 bases). Germline V gene lookup returns CDR1 SQVTM and CDR2 ANQGSEA. The CDR3 runs to 13 residues. V lost 5 bases and J lost 8, with 18 bases in between. CDR3 protein: CSVKGSDNGGYTF. The DNA for the CDR3 is TGCAGCGTTAAGGGGTCGGACAATGGAGGCTACACCTTC.

This clone turned up a few times. The V gene is TRBV11-3, the J gene TRBJ2-3; 11 nucleotides agree with TRBD2. Trimming cost V 5 bases and J 1 base; bases outside gene matches: 8. The germline gives CDR1 SGHNT, CDR2 YENEEA. The CDR3 is 17 residues long. This chain's CDR3 is CASSLSGGAVRTDTQYF. DNA of the CDR3: TGTGCCAGCAGCCTTAGCGGGGGGGCCGTTCGCACAGATACGCAGTATTTT.

J is TRBJ2-7 and V is TRBV18, with TRBD2 matching over 7 bases. Germline V gene sequence: CDR1 KGHSH, CDR2 LQKENI. The CDR3 length is 14 residues. V was clipped by 1 base and J by 2 bases; unmatched bases: 2. The CDR3 reads CASSPRGGPYEQYF. The CDR3 DNA sequence: TGTGCCAGCTCACCACGGGGGGGTCCCTACGAGCAGTACTTC.

In this sample, this clone turned up once. The V and J genes are TRBV19 and TRBJ1-5; D is uncertain. V was cut by 3 bases and J by 2 bases, with 11 bases left in between. The CDR3 runs to 15 residues. The germline CDR1 and CDR2 sequences are LNHDA and SQIVND (reference sequence). The CDR3 here is CASSIAVSGNQPQHF. The CDR3 region has the DNA TGTGCCAGTAGTATTGCAGTTAGCGGCAATCAGCCCCAGCATTTT.

The genes are TRBV19 and TRBJ1-5; TRBD1 is a possible D gene (5 bases). V lost 5 bases and J lost 7, with 15 bases in between. The V gene's germline CDR1 is LNHDA and CDR2 SQIVND (reference sequence). The length of the CDR3 is 14 residues. The CDR3 sequence: CASSLRQIRQPQHF. DNA for the CDR3: TGTGCCAGTAGTTTACGACAGATCCGACAGCCCCAGCATTTT.

V usage is TRBV6-6 and J usage is TRBJ2-4, with a tentative D call TRBD1 (6 bases). Germline CDR1 and CDR2: MNHNY and SVGAGI (reference sequence). The CDR3 has 16 residues. With 5 bases removed from V and 1 base from J, the gap between germline ends came to 15 bases. The CDR3, as DNA: TGTGCCAGCAGTCCCGAACAGGGAGTGGCCAAAAACATTCAGTACTTC. Translation: CASSPEQGVAKNIQYF.

V usage is TRBV5-1 and J usage is TRBJ1-1; 7 bases are a match to TRBD1. Germline V CDR1 and CDR2: SGHRS, YFSETQ. The CDR3 length is 14 residues. The V and J ends lost 3 bases and 3 bases, in that order; junction bases with no gene match: 5. CDR3 protein: CASSSQGKHTEAFF. Written as DNA, the CDR3 is TGCGCCAGCAGCTCACAGGGGAAGCACACTGAAGCTTTCTTT.

This clone was observed once. The chain carries TRBV11-1 and TRBJ2-7, with D possibly matching TRBD2 (6 bases). CDR1 is SGHAT, CDR2 FQDESV, per germline (reference sequence). CDR3 length: 15 residues. The ends were cut back, 8 bases at V and 6 bases at J, with 23 bases in the middle. The CDR3 region is CASGKSRDRGSEQYF. The CDR3 coding sequence is TGTGCCAGCGGAAAATCCCGGGACCGGGGGTCCGAGCAGTACTTC.

This chain connects TRBV5-4 to TRBJ1-2; 10 bases are shared with TRBD1. CDR3 size: 15 residues. CDR1 SGHNT and CDR2 YYREEE come from the germline V gene (reference sequence). V dropped 3 bases and J dropped 8; count of bases not matched to a gene: 10. The CDR3 nucleotides read TGTGCCAGCAGCTCTCGGGACAGGGGAAGAGTCGGCTACACCTTC. Translating it yields CASSSRDRGRVGYTF.

This clone came up once. This chain's CDR3 is CASSLQPAGTEAFF. The DNA of the CDR3 is TGTGCCAGCAGCTTGCAGCCGGCGGGCACTGAAGCTTTCTTT. This chain joins TRBV5-5 and TRBJ1-1; D gene ambiguous. The V end was cut by 1 base, the J end by 4 bases, with 11 bases between. Germline CDR1 SGHKS, CDR2 YYEKEE (reference sequence). CDR3 size: 14 residues.

This clone has a single count. V and J are TRBV5-8 and TRBJ1-1; possible D gene TRBD1, 5 bases. Germline lookup yields CDR1 SGHTS and CDR2 YDEGEE. This CDR3 comprises 14 residues. V lost 4 bases to trimming and J lost 1 base, with 11 bases between them. The CDR3 DNA follows: TGTGCCAGCAGCCCTGAAGGGGCGAACACTGAAGCTTTCTTT. Translating it yields CASSPEGANTEAFF.

The V and J genes are TRBV11-1 and TRBJ2-1; 11 nucleotides agree with TRBD2. The CDR3 covers 15 residues. CDR1 is SGHAT and CDR2 is FQDESV in the germline V gene (reference sequence). The junction had 7 bases not matched to a gene; V was cut back by 6 bases and J by 6 bases. For the CDR3, the DNA is TGTGCCAGCAGTCGCCCGGGACTAGCGGTCAATGAGCAGTTCTTC. It is translated as CASSRPGLAVNEQFF. Variable domain in full (rest from reference TRBV11-1 and TRBJ2-1): EAEVAQSPRYKITEKSQAVAFWCDPISGHATLYWYRQILGQGPELLVQFQDESVVDDSQLPKDRFSAERLKGVDSTLKIQPAELGDSAMYLCASSRPGLAVNEQFFGPGTRLTVL.

The CDR3 loop reads CSVPRTGEAFF. In DNA form, the CDR3 reads TGCAGCGTCCCAAGAACAGGTGAAGCTTTCTTT. The chain has TRBV29-1 and TRBJ1-1; perhaps TRBD1 as D (5 bases). Trimming shortened V by 6 bases and J by 7 bases, and 12 bases separated the two germline ends. The CDR3 runs to 11 residues. Germline CDR1 and CDR2: SQVTM and ANQGSEA.

The chain uses TRBV27 and TRBJ1-5; D is unclear. The V and J ends lost 5 bases and 5 bases respectively, with 10 bases between them. This CDR3 has 13 amino acids. CDR1 and CDR2 (germline): MNHEY, SMNVEV (reference sequence). In nucleotides, the CDR3 is TGTGCCAGCAGTGCCTCGATAGATCAGCCCCAGCATTTT. Translated: CASSASIDQPQHF.